This TCR beta chain was recorded in a study of blood T cell repertoires in COVID-19. Comments on this clone: Germline is not matched at one junction end, which may reflect a read error.

CDR1 and CDR2 (germline): SGDLS, YYNGEE. CDR3 length: 12 amino acids. Original analysis: Estimated nucleated cell counts came from reference gene primer amplification. Produced via immunoSEQ multiplex PCR; TCRdb's table is partial and in-frame only. Clone size and the V and J calls come from that table; the DNA yielded D and trimming. The data show roughly 200,000 clones, with about 83% seen just once and about 9% held by the top ten. This clonotype was sampled from a man between 40 and 49 years old with active or convalescent COVID-19. This chain joins TRBV9 and TRBJ2-7; D is unclear. Sequences were obtained from peripheral blood. The CDR3 protein is CASSVVDGPPLF. DNA for the CDR3: TGTGCCAGCAGCGTGGTCGATGGGCCCCCCCTCTTC.